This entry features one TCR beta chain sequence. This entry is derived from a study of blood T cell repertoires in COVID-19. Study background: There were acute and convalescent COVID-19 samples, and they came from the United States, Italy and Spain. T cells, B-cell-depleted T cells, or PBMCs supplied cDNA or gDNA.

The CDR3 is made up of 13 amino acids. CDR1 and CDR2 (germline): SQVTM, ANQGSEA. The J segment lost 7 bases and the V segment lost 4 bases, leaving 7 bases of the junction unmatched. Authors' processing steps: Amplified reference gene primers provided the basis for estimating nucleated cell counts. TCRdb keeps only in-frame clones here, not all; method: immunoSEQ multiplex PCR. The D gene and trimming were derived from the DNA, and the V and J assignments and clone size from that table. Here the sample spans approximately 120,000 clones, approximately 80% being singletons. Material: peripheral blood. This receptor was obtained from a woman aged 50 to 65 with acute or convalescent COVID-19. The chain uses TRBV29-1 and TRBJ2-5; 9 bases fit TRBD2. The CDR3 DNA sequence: TGCAGCGTTGTGGCTAGCGGGATTGTGACCCAGTACTTC. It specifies CSVVASGIVTQYF.